This T cell receptor beta chain was recorded in a study of shared clonotypes between healthy human individuals. For each subset, genomic DNA was distributed in equal portions over several immunoSEQ plates. Assay used: immunoSEQ multiplex PCR; TCRdb lists only in-frame clones, some missing. The profile shows about 1.5 million clones, roughly 96% of them singletons. Whole-study results and caveats: The generation probabilities recorded for non-shared clonotypes fell below those of clonotypes shared by all four donors. Some naive CD4 clonotypes, 4% to 6%, turned up in common across a few donors.

This clone was picked up one time. The antigen remains undetermined. The CDR3 has 16 amino acids. Germline CDR1 reads LNHDA; CDR2 reads SQIVND (reference sequence). V lost 5 bases, J lost 8 bases, and 16 bases stayed unmatched. The rearrangement links TRBV19 to TRBJ2-3; 7 nucleotides match TRBD2. This receptor was taken from a man aged 25-45 years in good health. Material: naive CD4+ T cells sorted from blood. The subset was: CD45RA+ positively selected. The CDR3 reads CASSLGRGVALGTQYF. Written as DNA, the CDR3 is TGTGCCAGTAGTCTTGGGAGGGGCGTCGCGTTAGGTACGCAGTATTTT.